The following is a T cell receptor beta chain sequence with its context. Its antigen remains unknown. The entry originates in a study of identical twins. Points from the study as a whole: Zero-insertion findings could be partly confounded by invariant cells (MAIT and iNKT cells).

V gave up 2 bases and J gave up 2 bases, with 13 bases separating them. From germline, CDR1 is SGHDT and CDR2 YYEEEE. The CDR3 covers 15 residues. One entry per CDR3 protein results from TCRdb running MiXCR on the 5' RACE reads. The sample carries approximately 500,000 distinct CDR3 sequences, 20% to 30% recorded once. The sample also formed part of further work on T cells expressing NK-cell markers.

The rearrangement joins TRBV5-6 to TRBJ2-5; D perhaps matches TRBD1 (6 bases). This receptor was identified in a woman between 18 and 30 years old in good health. Sequencing input: CD4+ T cells sorted from blood. As DNA, the CDR3 is TGTGCCAGCAGCTTCTCAGGGGCGGGTCAAGAGACCCAGTACTTC. Its translation is CASSFSGAGQETQYF.